This T cell receptor beta chain derives from a study of blood T cell repertoires in COVID-19. Data came from immunoSEQ multiplex PCR; TCRdb stores just in-frame clones and leaves some out. The sample records 87,000 or so clones, about 85% being singletons. The trim removed 0 bases at V and 2 bases at J, leaving 4 bases unmatched. This CDR3 has 15 residues. Germline CDR1 reads MNHEY; CDR2 reads SMNVEV (reference sequence). This receptor was taken from a woman between 45 and 60 years old with active or convalescent COVID-19. The chain joins TRBV27 to TRBJ2-7, with TRBD1 matching over 7 bases. Sequenced: peripheral blood. In nucleotides, the CDR3 is TGTGCCAGCAGTTTATCGAAAGGGGGCCCCTACGAGCAGTACTTC. Amino acids: CASSLSKGGPYEQYF.